Sequencing of this T cell receptor beta chain was carried out in a study of neurological immune-mediated disorders. Whenever a sequencing run was performed, it yielded over 190 million TCR-beta sequences from 15-18 subjects. TCRdb redid the calling of the 5' RACE reads with MiXCR, one entry per CDR3 protein. The repertoire holds fewer than 50,000 distinct CDR3 sequences, about 13% seen once, with approximately 9% in the top ten. Time point here: longitudinal time-point 3. Comments on this clonotype: The junction shows a germline mismatch at one end, possibly a read error.

The specimen sequenced was PBMCs. The sequence was collected from a male donor with HTLV-1-associated myelopathy (HAM/TSP).

The CDR3 reads CSAGLTVNTEAFF. CDR3 bases: TGCAGTGCTGGCCTGACGGTAAACACCGAAGCTTTCTTT. The rearrangement links TRBV20-1 to TRBJ1-1; D unresolved. This CDR3 region has 13 residues. Germline assignment: CDR1 DFQATT and CDR2 SNEGSKA (reference sequence).